The entry that follows covers one T cell receptor (beta chain) sequence. Measured with immunoSEQ multiplex PCR; TCRdb has only the in-frame clones, and not every one. Seen here are 94,000 or so clones, roughly 87% observed once, and the top ten hold approximately 1.5%. This specimen comes from a study of T cell responses to AZD1222 COVID-19 vaccine. Study as a whole: Doses given second, at about 4 or about 12 weeks, were pooled.

There are 13 residues in the CDR3. Germline CDR1 is MNHEY and CDR2 is SMNVEV (reference sequence). Trimming shortened V by 7 bases and J by 8 bases, and 14 bases separated the two germline ends. The specimen was peripheral blood, collected on day 0 of AZD1222 vaccination. This clonotype was sampled from an adult in good health. The genes are TRBV27 and TRBJ2-2; D gene ambiguous. The chain's CDR3 is CASTNIPSGELFF. The CDR3 DNA reads TGTGCCAGCACGAACATACCATCAGGGGAGCTGTTTTTT.